The subject of this entry is one TCR beta chain. What it binds is unknown. Repertoires were generated with immunoSEQ multiplex PCR, while TCRdb's copy carries only in-frame clones and drops some. This sample carries 65,000 to 85,000 clones, roughly 95% of them seen once, and the ten largest clones take 0.69%. The CDR3 consists of 16 residues. Unmatched junction bases numbered 9, after V lost 8 bases and J lost 5 bases. Germline V CDR1 and CDR2: MNHEY, SMNVEV (reference sequence). These data originate in a study of cytomegalovirus exposure and HLA in healthy donors. Regarding the study as a whole: In the roughly 130 validation repertoires, a later analysis found that first-cohort TCR clusters tended to co-occur. Investigators reported 150 to 200 TCR beta chains as tied to cytomegalovirus. Confirmation was obtained in vitro that three CMV-associated chains are specific for CMV antigens. For most TCR sequences rarity was the rule, although some public TCRs occurred in many donors.

Sequenced input: PBMCs. The TCR comes from a woman aged 18 to 35 in good health and CMV-seronegative. The J gene is TRBJ2-3, the V gene TRBV27; 14 bases match TRBD2. The CDR3 DNA is TGTGCCAGCGCTCCCGGGACTAGCGGGGGAGGAGATACGCAGTATTTT. This sequence encodes CASAPGTSGGGDTQYF.